This passage covers 5 T cell receptor beta chains from one sample sequenced in a study of T cell responses to AZD1222 COVID-19 vaccine. Measured with immunoSEQ multiplex PCR; TCRdb has only the in-frame clones, and not every one. The sample has 90,000 to 150,000 clones, roughly 90% seen once; the top ten hold 2% to 3%. Source: peripheral blood, taken 28 days after the second AZD1222 dose. The origin of the receptors is an adult who received the AZD1222 COVID-19 vaccine.

The V gene is TRBV28, the J gene TRBJ1-4, with 11 bases matching TRBD1. Germline V gene data show CDR1 as MDHEN and CDR2 as SYDVKM. The CDR3 has 16 amino acids. With 6 bases clipped from V and 5 bases from J, the junction kept 8 bases outside the gene matches. In DNA, the CDR3 is TGTGCCAGCAGGACTCCGGGACAGGGGGTGAATGAAAAACTGTTTTTT. This gives the protein CASRTPGQGVNEKLFF.

The chain has TRBV7-9 and TRBJ1-6; no clear D. The CDR3 totals 12 residues. Trimming took 4 bases from V and 9 from J, leaving 7 bases between them. CDR1 is SEHNR and CDR2 is FQNEAQ in the germline V gene (reference sequence). DNA of the CDR3: TGTGCCAGCAGCTCCTCGACTTCACCCCTCCACTTT. Protein sequence: CASSSSTSPLHF.

The chain couples TRBV12-3 or TRBV12-4 to TRBJ2-5; no clear D. The CDR3 length is 13 residues. V lost 6 bases, J lost 5 bases, and 13 bases lay in between. This CDR3 is CASSPHLWETQYF. DNA for the CDR3: TGTGCCAGCAGCCCGCATTTGTGGGAGACCCAGTACTTC.

V gene TRBV4-3 combines with J gene TRBJ2-3; TRBD2 agrees at 9 bases. Germline loops: CDR1 LGHNA, CDR2 YSLEER. The CDR3 contains 15 residues. V dropped 0 bases and J dropped 6; count of bases not matched to a gene: 4. The CDR3 loop reads CASSQERGGFDTQYF. The CDR3 nucleotides read TGCGCCAGCAGCCAAGAGCGGGGGGGCTTTGATACGCAGTATTTT.

The rearrangement links TRBV7-9 to TRBJ2-3; no clear D gene. Per germline, CDR1 SEHNR and CDR2 FQNEAQ (reference sequence). The V gene lost 8 bases and the J gene lost 1 base, with 10 bases spanning the gap. The CDR3 totals 13 residues. The CDR3 here is CASDPVGTDTQYF. Here the CDR3 DNA reads TGTGCCAGCGACCCGGTGGGCACAGATACGCAGTATTTT.